The clone carrying this T cell receptor beta chain was seen repeatedly, ten times or more. The data are from a study of T cells after yellow fever vaccination. Using its own MiXCR run on the 5' RACE reads, TCRdb lists one record per CDR3 protein. The table has around 250,000 distinct CDR3 sequences, about 7% seen once. V shed 2 bases and J 8 bases; nucleotides not matched to a gene: 7. Germline V gene sequence: CDR1 KGHSH, CDR2 LQKENI. CDR3 length: 14 amino acids. The specimen comprised CD4+ T cells sorted from PBMCs, sampled 15 days after the yellow fever booster vaccination. The V call is TRBV18, the J call TRBJ1-2; 8 bases line up with TRBD1. This TCR was recovered from a man under 40 who received the YFV17D yellow fever vaccine. CDR3 bases: TGTGCCAGCTCACCATCGACAGGGGAGCACGGCTACACCTTC. Translated: CASSPSTGEHGYTF.